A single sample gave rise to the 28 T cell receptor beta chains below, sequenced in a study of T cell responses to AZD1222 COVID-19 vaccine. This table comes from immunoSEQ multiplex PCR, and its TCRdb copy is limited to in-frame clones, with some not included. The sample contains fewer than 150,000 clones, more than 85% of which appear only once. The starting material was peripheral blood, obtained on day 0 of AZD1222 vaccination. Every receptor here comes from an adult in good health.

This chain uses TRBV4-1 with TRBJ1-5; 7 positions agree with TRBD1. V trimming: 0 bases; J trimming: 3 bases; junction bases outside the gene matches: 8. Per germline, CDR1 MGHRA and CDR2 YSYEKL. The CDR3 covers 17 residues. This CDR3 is CASSQEYRGYDNQPQHF. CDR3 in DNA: TGCGCCAGCAGCCAAGAATACAGGGGATACGACAATCAGCCCCAGCATTTT.

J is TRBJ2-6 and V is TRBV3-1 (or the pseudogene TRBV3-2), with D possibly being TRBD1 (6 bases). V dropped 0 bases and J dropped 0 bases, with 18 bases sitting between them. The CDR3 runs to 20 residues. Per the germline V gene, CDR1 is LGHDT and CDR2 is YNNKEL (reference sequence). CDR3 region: CASSQDRGWDNGSGANVLTF. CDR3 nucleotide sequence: TGTGCCAGCAGCCAAGATCGAGGGTGGGACAACGGCTCTGGGGCCAACGTCCTGACTTTC.

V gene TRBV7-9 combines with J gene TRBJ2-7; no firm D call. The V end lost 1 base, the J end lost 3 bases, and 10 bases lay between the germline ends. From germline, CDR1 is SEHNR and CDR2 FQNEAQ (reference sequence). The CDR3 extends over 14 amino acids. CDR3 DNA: TGTGCCAGCAGCTTAGAATACAGATTCTACGAGCAGTACTTC. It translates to CASSLEYRFYEQYF.

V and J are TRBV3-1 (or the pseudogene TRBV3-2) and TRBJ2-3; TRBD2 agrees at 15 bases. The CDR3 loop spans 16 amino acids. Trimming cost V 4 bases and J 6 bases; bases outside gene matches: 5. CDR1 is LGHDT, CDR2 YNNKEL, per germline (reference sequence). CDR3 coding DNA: TGTGCCAGCAGCCGTCGGACTAGCGGGAGGGCGGATACGCAGTATTTT. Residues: CASSRRTSGRADTQYF.

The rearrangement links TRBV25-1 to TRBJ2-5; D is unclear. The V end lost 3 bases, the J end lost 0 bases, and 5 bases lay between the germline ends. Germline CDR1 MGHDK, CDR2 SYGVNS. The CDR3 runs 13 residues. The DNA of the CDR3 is TGTGCCAGCAGTGATCGGTACCAAGAGACCCAGTACTTC. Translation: CASSDRYQETQYF.

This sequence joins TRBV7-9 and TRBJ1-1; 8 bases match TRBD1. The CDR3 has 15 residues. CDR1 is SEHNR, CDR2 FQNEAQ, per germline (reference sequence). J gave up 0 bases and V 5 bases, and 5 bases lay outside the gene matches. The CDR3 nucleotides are TGTGCCAGCAGCGATCGACAGGGGCTGAACACTGAAGCTTTCTTT. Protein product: CASSDRQGLNTEAFF. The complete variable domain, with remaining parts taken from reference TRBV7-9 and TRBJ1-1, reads DTGVSQNPRHKITKRGQNVTFRCDPISEHNRLYWYRQTLGQGPEFLTYFQNEAQLEKSRLLSDRFSAERPKGSFSTLEIQRTEQGDSAMYLCASSDRQGLNTEAFFGQGTRLTVV.

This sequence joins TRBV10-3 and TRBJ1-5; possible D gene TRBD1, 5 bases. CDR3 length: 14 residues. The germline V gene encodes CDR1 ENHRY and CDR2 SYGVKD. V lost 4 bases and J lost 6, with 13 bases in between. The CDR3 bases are TGTGCCATCAGTGTGGGGCAGGGCATTCAGCCCCAGCATTTT. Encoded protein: CAISVGQGIQPQHF.

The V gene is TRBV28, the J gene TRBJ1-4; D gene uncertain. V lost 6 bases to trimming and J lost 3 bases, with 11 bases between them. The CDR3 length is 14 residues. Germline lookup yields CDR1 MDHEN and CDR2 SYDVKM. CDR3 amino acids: CASRRRTANEKLFF. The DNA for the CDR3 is TGTGCCAGCAGGCGGCGGACGGCTAATGAAAAACTGTTTTTT.

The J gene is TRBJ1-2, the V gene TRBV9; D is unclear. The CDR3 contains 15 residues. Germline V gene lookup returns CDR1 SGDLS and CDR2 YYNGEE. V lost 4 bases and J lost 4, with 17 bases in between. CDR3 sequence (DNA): TGTGCCAGCAGCTCAGATACAGTCGGGCCCTATGGCTACACCTTC. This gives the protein CASSSDTVGPYGYTF.

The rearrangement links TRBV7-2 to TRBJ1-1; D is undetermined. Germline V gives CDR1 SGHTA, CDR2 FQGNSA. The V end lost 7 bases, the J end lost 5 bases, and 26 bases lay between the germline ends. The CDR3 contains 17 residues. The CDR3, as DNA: TGTGCCAGCAAGGCTTTTCCGGGTCCTCTCGGAGGGACTGAAGCTTTCTTT. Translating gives CASKAFPGPLGGTEAFF.

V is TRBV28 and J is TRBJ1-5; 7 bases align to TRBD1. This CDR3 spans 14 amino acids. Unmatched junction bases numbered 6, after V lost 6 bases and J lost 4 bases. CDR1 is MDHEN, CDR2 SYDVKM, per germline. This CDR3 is CASRLTGANQPQHF. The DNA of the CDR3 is TGTGCCAGCAGGCTTACAGGGGCAAATCAGCCCCAGCATTTT.

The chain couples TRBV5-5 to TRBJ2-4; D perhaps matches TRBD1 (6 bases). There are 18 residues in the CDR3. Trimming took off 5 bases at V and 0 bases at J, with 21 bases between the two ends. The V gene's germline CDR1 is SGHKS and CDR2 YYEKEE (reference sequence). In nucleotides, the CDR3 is TGTGCCAGCAGGCAGGACCTTGGGGGCCCGGTAGCCAAAAACATTCAGTACTTC. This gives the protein CASRQDLGGPVAKNIQYF.

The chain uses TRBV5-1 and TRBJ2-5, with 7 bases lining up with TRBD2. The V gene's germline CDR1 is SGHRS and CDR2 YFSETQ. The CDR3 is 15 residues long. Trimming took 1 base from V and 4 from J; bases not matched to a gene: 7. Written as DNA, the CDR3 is TGCGCCAGCAGCTTGTCTGGGGGGGATGGAGAGACCCAGTACTTC. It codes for CASSLSGGDGETQYF.

The CDR3 here is CASRDWPGNAYGYTF. CDR3 coding DNA: TGTGCCAGCCGAGACTGGCCAGGGAACGCCTATGGCTACACCTTC. The chain has TRBV6-4 and TRBJ1-2; D is perhaps TRBD1 (5 bases). The CDR3 extends over 15 amino acids. The V and J ends lost 8 bases and 4 bases respectively, with 20 bases between them. Germline CDR1 MRHNA, CDR2 SNTAGT.

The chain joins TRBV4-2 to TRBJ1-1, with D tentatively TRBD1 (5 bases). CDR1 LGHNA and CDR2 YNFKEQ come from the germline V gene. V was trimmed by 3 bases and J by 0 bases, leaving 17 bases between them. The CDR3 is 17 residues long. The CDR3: CASSQTTGGGLNTEAFF. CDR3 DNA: TGTGCCAGCAGCCAGACAACCGGGGGAGGATTGAACACTGAAGCTTTCTTT.

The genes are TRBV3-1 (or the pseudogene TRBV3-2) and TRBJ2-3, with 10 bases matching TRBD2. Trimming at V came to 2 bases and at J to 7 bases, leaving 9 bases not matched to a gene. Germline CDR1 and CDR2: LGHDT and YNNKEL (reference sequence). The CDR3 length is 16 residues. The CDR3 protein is CASSQFSGRKLNTQYF. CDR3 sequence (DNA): TGTGCCAGCAGCCAATTTAGCGGGAGGAAGTTAAATACGCAGTATTTT.

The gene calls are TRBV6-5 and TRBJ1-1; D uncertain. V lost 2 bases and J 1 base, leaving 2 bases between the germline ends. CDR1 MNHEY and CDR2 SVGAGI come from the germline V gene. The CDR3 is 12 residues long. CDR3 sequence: CASSYKNTEAFF. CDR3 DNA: TGTGCCAGCAGTTACAAGAACACTGAAGCTTTCTTT.

The CDR3 nucleotides read TGTGCCAGCAGCTTAGAACAGGGTGGGAGTGAAAAACTGTTTTTT. This gives the protein CASSLEQGGSEKLFF. This chain joins TRBV11-2 and TRBJ1-4, with D possibly TRBD1 on 6 matching bases. The CDR3 is made up of 15 amino acids. V gave up 0 bases and J gave up 7 bases, with 12 bases separating them. From germline, CDR1 is SGHAT and CDR2 FQNNGV.

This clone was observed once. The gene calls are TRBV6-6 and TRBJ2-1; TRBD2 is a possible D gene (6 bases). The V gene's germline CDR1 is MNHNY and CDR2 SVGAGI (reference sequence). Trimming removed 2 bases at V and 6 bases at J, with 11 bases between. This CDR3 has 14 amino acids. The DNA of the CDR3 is TGTGCCAGCAGTTACACACGGGAGTTCAATGAGCAGTTCTTC. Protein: CASSYTREFNEQFF.

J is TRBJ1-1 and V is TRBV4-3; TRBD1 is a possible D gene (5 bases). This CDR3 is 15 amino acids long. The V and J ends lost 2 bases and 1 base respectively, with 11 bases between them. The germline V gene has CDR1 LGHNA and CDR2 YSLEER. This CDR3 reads CASSQYGGWNTEAFF. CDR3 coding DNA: TGCGCCAGCAGCCAATACGGGGGTTGGAACACTGAAGCTTTCTTT.

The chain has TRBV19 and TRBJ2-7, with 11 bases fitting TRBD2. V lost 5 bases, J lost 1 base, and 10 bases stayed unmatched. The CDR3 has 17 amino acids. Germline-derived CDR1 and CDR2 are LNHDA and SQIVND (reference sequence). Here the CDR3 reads CASSVQSGTSGSYEQYF. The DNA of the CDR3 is TGTGCCAGTAGTGTCCAATCCGGGACTAGCGGTTCCTACGAGCAGTACTTC.

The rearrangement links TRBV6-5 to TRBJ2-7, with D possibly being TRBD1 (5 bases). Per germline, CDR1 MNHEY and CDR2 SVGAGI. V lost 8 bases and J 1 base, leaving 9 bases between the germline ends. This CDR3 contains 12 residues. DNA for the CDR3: TGTGCCAGCCAGACAGTTTCCTACGAGCAGTACTTC. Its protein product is CASQTVSYEQYF.

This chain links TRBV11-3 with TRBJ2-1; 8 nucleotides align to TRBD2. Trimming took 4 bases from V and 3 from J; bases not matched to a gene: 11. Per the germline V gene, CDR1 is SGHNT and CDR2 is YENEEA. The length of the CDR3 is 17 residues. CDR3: CASSSHRGSGSYNEQFF. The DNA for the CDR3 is TGTGCCAGCAGCTCCCACCGGGGAAGCGGGAGCTACAATGAGCAGTTCTTC. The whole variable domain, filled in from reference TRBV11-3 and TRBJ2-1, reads EAGVVQSPRYKIIEKKQPVAFWCNPISGHNTLYWYLQNLGQGPELLIRYENEEAVDDSQLPKDRFSAERLKGVDSTLKIQPAELGDSAVYLCASSSHRGSGSYNEQFFGPGTRLTVL.

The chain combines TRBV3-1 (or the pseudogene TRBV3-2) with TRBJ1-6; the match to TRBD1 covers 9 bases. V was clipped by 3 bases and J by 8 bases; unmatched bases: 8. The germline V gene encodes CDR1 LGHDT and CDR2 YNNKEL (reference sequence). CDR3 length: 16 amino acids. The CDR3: CASSQHQTGGYSPLHF. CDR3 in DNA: TGTGCCAGCAGCCAGCACCAAACAGGGGGCTATTCACCCCTCCACTTT.

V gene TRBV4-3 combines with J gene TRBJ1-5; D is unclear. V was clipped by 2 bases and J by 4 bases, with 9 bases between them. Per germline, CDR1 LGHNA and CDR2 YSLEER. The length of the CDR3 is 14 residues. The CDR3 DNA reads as TGCGCCAGCAGCCAATCGGACGGAAATCAGCCCCAGCATTTT. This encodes CASSQSDGNQPQHF.

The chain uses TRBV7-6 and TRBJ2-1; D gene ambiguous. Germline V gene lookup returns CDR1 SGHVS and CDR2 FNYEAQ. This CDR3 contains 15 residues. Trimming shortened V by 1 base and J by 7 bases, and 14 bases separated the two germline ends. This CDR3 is CASSLEWALSNEQFF. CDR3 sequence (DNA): TGTGCCAGCAGCTTAGAGTGGGCACTTAGTAATGAGCAGTTCTTC.

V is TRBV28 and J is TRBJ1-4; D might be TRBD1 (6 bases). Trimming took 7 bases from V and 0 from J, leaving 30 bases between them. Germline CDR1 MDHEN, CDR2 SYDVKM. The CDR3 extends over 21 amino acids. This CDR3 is CASMNGYGGTGRNSTNEKLFF. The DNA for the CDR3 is TGTGCCAGCATGAACGGATACGGTGGCACAGGGAGAAATTCAACTAATGAAAAACTGTTTTTT.

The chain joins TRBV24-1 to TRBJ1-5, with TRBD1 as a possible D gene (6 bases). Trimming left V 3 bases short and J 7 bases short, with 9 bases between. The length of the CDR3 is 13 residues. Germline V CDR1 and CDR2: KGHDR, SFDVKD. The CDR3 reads CATSDGGGQPQHF. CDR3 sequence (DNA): TGTGCCACCAGTGATGGAGGGGGGCAGCCCCAGCATTTT.